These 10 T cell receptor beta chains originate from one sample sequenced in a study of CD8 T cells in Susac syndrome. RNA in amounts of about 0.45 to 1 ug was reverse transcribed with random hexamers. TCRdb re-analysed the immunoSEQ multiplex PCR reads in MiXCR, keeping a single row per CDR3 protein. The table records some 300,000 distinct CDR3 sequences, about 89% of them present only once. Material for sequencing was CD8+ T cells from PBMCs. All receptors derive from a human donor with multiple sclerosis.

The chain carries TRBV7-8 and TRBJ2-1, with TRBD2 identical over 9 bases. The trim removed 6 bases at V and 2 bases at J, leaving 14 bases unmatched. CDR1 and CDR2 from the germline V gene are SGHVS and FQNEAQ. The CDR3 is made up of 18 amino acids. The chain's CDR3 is CASSSRLAGLGAYNEQFF. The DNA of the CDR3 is TGTGCCAGCAGTTCGCGGCTAGCGGGATTAGGGGCCTACAATGAGCAGTTCTTC.

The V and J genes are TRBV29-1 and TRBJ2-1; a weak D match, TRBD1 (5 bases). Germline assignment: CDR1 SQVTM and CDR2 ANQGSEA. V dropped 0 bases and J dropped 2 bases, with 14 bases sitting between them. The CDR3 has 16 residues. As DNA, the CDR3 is TGCAGCGTTGAAGATGGGGCTAACCCCCCCTACAATGAGCAGTTCTTC. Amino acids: CSVEDGANPPYNEQFF.

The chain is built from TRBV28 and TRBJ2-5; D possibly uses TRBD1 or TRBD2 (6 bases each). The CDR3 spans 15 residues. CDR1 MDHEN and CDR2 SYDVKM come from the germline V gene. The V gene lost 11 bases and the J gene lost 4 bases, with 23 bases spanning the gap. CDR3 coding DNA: TGTGCCTCCGGTAGGGGGGACGGGCAAGCAGAGACCCAGTACTTC. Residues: CASGRGDGQAETQYF.

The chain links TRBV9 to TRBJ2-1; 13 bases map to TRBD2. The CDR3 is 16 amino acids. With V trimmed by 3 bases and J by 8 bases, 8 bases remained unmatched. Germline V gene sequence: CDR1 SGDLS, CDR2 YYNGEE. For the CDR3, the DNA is TGTGCCAGCAGCGCGAGACTAGCGGGGGGTTCAGATGAGCAGTTCTTC. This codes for CASSARLAGGSDEQFF.

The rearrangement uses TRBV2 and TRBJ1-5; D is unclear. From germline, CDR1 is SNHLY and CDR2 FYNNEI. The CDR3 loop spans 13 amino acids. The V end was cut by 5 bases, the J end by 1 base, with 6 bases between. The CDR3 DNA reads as TGTGCCAGCAGTAGGAGGAGCAATCAGCCCCAGCATTTT. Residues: CASSRRSNQPQHF.

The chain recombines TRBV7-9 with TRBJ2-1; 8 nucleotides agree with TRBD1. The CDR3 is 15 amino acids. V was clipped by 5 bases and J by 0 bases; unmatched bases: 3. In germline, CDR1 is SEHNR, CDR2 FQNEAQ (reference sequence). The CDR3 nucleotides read TGTGCCAGCAGCCCTACAGGGGGCTCCTACAATGAGCAGTTCTTC. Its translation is CASSPTGGSYNEQFF.

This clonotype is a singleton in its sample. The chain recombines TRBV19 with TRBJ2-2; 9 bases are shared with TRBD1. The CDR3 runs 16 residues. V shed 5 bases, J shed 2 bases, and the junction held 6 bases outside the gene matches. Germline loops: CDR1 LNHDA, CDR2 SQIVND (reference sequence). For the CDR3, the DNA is TGTGCCAGTAGTCCCCGGACAGGGGATAACACCGGGGAGCTGTTTTTT. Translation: CASSPRTGDNTGELFF.

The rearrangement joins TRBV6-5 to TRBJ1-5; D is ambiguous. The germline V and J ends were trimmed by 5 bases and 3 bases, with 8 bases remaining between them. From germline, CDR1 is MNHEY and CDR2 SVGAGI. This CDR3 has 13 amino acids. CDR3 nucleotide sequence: TGTGCCAGCAGTCCCTCGGTCAATCAGCCCCAGCATTTT. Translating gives CASSPSVNQPQHF.

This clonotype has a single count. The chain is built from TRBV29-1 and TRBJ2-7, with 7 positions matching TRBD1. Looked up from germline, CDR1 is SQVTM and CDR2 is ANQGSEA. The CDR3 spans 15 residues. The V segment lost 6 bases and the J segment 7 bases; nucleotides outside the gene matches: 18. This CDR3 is CSVIRPGQGVGEQYF. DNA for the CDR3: TGCAGCGTGATACGCCCGGGGCAGGGGGTGGGGGAGCAGTACTTC.

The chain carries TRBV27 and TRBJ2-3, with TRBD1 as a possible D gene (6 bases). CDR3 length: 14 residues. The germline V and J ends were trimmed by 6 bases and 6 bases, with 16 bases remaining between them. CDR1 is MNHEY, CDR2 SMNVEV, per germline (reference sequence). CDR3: CASRPRGGLDTQYF. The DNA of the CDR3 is TGTGCCAGCAGGCCCAGGGGTGGACTGGATACGCAGTATTTT.